The 5 T cell receptor beta chains in this list originate from one sample, sequenced in a study of OX40 agonist ivuxolimab in advanced cancers. Clones were read by immunoSEQ multiplex PCR, and TCRdb kept only the in-frame ones, dropping some. Of about 73,000 clones listed, 80% to 95% are singletons. The material was CD4+ or CD8+ T cells sorted from blood, obtained in a trial of the OX40 agonist ivuxolimab. These receptors were obtained from an adult with an advanced solid tumor such as melanoma, head and neck, liver or kidney cancer.

The chain joins TRBV28 to TRBJ2-5; D gene unclear. This CDR3 has 11 amino acids. CDR1 and CDR2 (germline): MDHEN, SYDVKM. Trimming shortened V by 7 bases and J by 2 bases, and 5 bases separated the two germline ends. CDR3 bases: TGTGCCAGCACCTTGCAAGAGACCCAGTACTTC. Its translation is CASTLQETQYF.

The chain has TRBV7-2 and TRBJ1-1; perhaps TRBD1 as D (5 bases). This CDR3 has 15 amino acids. V was clipped by 5 bases and J by 2 bases, with 15 bases between them. The germline gives CDR1 SGHTA, CDR2 FQGNSA. CDR3 sequence (DNA): TGTGCCAGCAGCCTGGTTTCAGGGATTAACACTGAAGCTTTCTTT. Encoded protein: CASSLVSGINTEAFF.

V gene TRBV5-1 combines with J gene TRBJ2-5, with D hard to call. Looked up from germline, CDR1 is SGHRS and CDR2 is YFSETQ. CDR3 length: 14 residues. Trimming took off 4 bases at V and 0 bases at J, with 10 bases between the two ends. CDR3 coding DNA: TGCGCCAGCAGCCCCGACCGGTACCAAGAGACCCAGTACTTC. It specifies CASSPDRYQETQYF.

Only one count was recorded for this clone. This chain links TRBV28 with TRBJ2-1, with 8 nucleotides matching TRBD2. The CDR3 contains 14 residues. The V and J ends lost 2 bases and 11 bases, in that order; junction bases with no gene match: 8. Germline-derived CDR1 and CDR2 are MDHEN and SYDVKM. The CDR3 sequence is CASSLLEAGGKQFF. Here the CDR3 DNA reads TGTGCCAGCAGTTTACTCGAGGCGGGAGGTAAGCAGTTCTTC.

This chain uses TRBV5-1 with TRBJ2-3; 7 bases line up with TRBD2. Germline-derived CDR1 and CDR2 are SGHRS and YFSETQ. This CDR3 has 15 residues. V trimming: 4 bases; J trimming: 1 base; junction bases outside the gene matches: 6. In DNA, the CDR3 is TGCGCCAGCAGCCCGAGCGGGACTGGCACAGATACGCAGTATTTT. Its translation is CASSPSGTGTDTQYF.